This T cell receptor (beta chain) was captured by sequencing in a study of cytomegalovirus exposure and HLA in healthy donors. With 60 Vbeta and 13 Jbeta primers, the PCR was carried out. As originally analysed: In a later analysis, of about 80 million unique beta chains, approximately 10 million appeared in at least two donors. Using immunoSEQ multiplex PCR, the repertoire was profiled, and TCRdb retains in-frame clones only, with some absent. V, J and clone size are taken as reported in that table, and D and trimming were inferred from the DNA itself. The sample yields over 150,000 clones, approximately 77% seen once. Study outcomes and limitations: Presence/absence results assume similar sequencing depth per donor, which may not hold. A missense DCLRE1C variant was associated with V- and J-gene trimming of TCR beta chains in a later analysis, and an independent cohort replicated the association.

To note about this clone: No antigen is known for it.

CDR1 is MDHEN, CDR2 SYDVKM, per germline. Trimming removed 6 bases from V and 2 bases from J, with 19 bases in between. The CDR3 is 16 residues long. Sequenced sample: PBMCs. The clonotype originates from a young man in good health and CMV-seropositive. The chain carries TRBV28 and TRBJ2-5; possible D gene TRBD1, 8 bases. The CDR3 sequence: CASSRPTGEGQETQYF. The CDR3 nucleotides read TGTGCCAGCAGCCGACCGACAGGGGAGGGTCAAGAGACCCAGTACTTC.